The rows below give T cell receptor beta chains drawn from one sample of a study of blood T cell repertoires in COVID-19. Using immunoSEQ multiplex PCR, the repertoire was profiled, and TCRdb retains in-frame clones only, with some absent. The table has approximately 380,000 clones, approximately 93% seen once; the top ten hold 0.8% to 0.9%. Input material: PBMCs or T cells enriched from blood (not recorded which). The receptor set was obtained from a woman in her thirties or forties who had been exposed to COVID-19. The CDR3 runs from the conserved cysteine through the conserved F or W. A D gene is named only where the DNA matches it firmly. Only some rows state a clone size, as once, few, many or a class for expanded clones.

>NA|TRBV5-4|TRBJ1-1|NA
TGTGCCAGCGCCCCCCAGGGTAAGCACACTGAAGCTTTCTTT
CASAPQGKHTEAFF
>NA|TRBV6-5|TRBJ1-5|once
TGTGCCAGCAGTCCCTTCACGGGGGGTGGTCAGCCCCAGCATTTT
CASSPFTGGGQPQHF
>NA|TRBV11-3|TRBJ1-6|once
TGTGCCAGCAAACGGATTCAGGTTAGGTCCTATAATTCACCCCTCCACTTT
CASKRIQVRSYNSPLHF
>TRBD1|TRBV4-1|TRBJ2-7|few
TGCGCCAGCAGCGCTCCGGGACAGGGTTCCTACGAGCAGTACTTC
CASSAPGQGSYEQYF
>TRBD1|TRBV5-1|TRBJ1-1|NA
TGCGCCAGCAGTCCCGGACAGGGGTTAAGAGAAGCTTTCTTT
CASSPGQGLREAFF
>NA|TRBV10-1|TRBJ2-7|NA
TGCGCCAGCAGCCCGAGAAGCACCCACGAGCAGTACTTC
CASSPRSTHEQYF
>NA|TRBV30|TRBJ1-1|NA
TGTGCCTGGTATAGGGGGTTCCAGGCTGAAGCTTTCTTT
CAWYRGFQAEAFF
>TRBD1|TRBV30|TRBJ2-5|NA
TGTGCCTGGGGGGTCGGGACAGGGAGGAAAGAGACCCAGTACTTC
CAWGVGTGRKETQYF
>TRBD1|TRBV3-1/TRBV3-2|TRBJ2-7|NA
TGTGCCAGCAGCCCCCAGGGGACAGCTTACGAGCAGTACTTC
CASSPQGTAYEQYF
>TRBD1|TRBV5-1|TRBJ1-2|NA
TGCGCCAGCACGCAGGGACAGGGGCCCCATAATGGCTACACCTTC
CASTQGQGPHNGYTF
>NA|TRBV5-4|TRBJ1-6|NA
TGTGCCAGCAGCCTCTCCGAGGCAGGGGCCATGAGCTCCTATAATTCACCCCTCCACTTT
CASSLSEAGAMSSYNSPLHF
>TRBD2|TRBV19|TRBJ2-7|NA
TGTGCCAGTAGTTCCGGGACTAGCTGGTCCTACGAGCAGTACTTC
CASSSGTSWSYEQYF
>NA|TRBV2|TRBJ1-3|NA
TGTGCCAGCAGGTTGGGGAACCCCGGACTTAACACCATATATTTT
CASRLGNPGLNTIYF
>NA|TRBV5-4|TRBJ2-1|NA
TGTGCCAGCAGCTTGGGCCAGGGCTACGATGAGCAGTTCTTC
CASSLGQGYDEQFF
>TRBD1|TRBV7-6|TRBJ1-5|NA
TGTGCCAGCAGCTTAGCGGACAGGGGAAATCAGCCCCAGCATTTT
CASSLADRGNQPQHF
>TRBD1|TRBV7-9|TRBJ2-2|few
TGTGCCAGCACGACCGGGACAGCAATCACCGGGGAGCTGTTTTTT
CASTTGTAITGELFF
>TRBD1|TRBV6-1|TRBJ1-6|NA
TGTGCCAGCAGTGAAGGGACAGGGCACCGCTCCTATAATTCACCCCTCCACTTT
CASSEGTGHRSYNSPLHF
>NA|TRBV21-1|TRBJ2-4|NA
TGTGCCAGCAGCAAACGGGGGTGTGGCAAAAACATTCAGTACTTC
CASSKRGCGKNIQYF
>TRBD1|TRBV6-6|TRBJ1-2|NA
TGTGCCAGCAGCGTAAGAGATCCGGGACAGAGTTATGGCTACACCTTC
CASSVRDPGQSYGYTF
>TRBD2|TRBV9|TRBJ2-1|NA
TGTGCCAGCAGCTCCACAGCGGGATCTTTCTACAATGAGCAGTTCTTC
CASSSTAGSFYNEQFF
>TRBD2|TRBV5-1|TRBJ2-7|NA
TGCGCCAGCAGCTTAATAGCGGGGGGCGGGTACGAGCAGTACTTC
CASSLIAGGGYEQYF
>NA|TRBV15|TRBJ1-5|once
TGTGCCACCAGCAGAGATCTTCGACAATCCCAGCATTTT
CATSRDLRQSQHF
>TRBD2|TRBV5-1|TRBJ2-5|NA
TGCGCCAGCAGCCCACTAGCGGGGGGGCTGGAGACCCAGTACTTC
CASSPLAGGLETQYF
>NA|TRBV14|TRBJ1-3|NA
TGTGCCAGCAGCCAAGACACGGGTTACTCTGGAAACACCATATATTTT
CASSQDTGYSGNTIYF
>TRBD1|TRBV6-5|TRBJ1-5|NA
TGTGCCAGCAGTCCCGGGACAGGGGTTGTTCAGCCCCAGCATTTT
CASSPGTGVVQPQHF
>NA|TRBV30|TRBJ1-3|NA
TGTGCCTGGAAAGGACGGGGAAAAAACACCATATATTTT
CAWKGRGKNTIYF
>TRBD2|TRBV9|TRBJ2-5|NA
TGTGCCAGCAGCGCAGCCCCCTCCGGGACTAGCGGGAGGGCCAGAGAGACCCAGTACTTC
CASSAAPSGTSGRARETQYF
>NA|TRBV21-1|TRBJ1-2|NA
TGTGCCAGCAGCAAAGAGGACAGGGGACTTTGGGGCTACACCTTC
CASSKEDRGLWGYTF
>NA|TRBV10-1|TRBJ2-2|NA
TGCGCCAGCAGATTGGACTCAACCACAGGGGAGCTGTTTTTT
CASRLDSTTGELFF
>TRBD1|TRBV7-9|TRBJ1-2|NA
TGTGCCAGCAGCTTAGCGCAGGGGGCGCGCGGCTACACCTTC
CASSLAQGARGYTF
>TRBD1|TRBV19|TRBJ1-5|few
TGTGCCAGTAGTGAGGGACAGGGGATTGAATATCAGCCCCAGCATTTT
CASSEGQGIEYQPQHF
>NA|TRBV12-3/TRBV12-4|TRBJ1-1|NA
TGTGCCAGCAGCCGCGGACGGGGGGCTTTCTTT
CASSRGRGAFF
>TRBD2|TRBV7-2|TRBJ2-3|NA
TGTGCCAGCAGCCCTCCTGGACTAGCGGGAATGGGAGATACGCAGTATTTT
CASSPPGLAGMGDTQYF
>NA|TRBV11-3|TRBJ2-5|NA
TGTGCCAGCAGCTTAGTGGAGGAGACCCAGTACTTC
CASSLVEETQYF
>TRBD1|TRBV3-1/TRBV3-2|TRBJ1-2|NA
TGTGCCAGCAGCCAAAACCTACAGGGGGCGCAGGGCTACACCTTC
CASSQNLQGAQGYTF
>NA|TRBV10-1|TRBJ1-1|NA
TGCGCCAGCAGTGAACCCGGGATGAACACTGAAGCTTTCTTT
CASSEPGMNTEAFF
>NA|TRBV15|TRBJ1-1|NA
TGTGCCACCAGGACCGGGGGGTCCTGGAACACTGAAGCTTTCTTT
CATRTGGSWNTEAFF
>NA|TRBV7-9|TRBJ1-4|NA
TGTGCCAGCAGACCCCTCGGGGGAGGAGATGAAAAACTGTTTTTT
CASRPLGGGDEKLFF
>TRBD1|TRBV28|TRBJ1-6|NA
TGTGCCAGCAGTATGTACCGGACAGGCGAGAGTTCACCCCTCCACTTT
CASSMYRTGESSPLHF
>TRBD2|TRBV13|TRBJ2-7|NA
TGTGCCAGCAGCCCCCGGGGGGGGCGCAATGAGCAGTACTTC
CASSPRGGRNEQYF
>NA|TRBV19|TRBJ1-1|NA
TGTGCCAGTAATGGAGTGGGCGGGGAAGCTTTCTTT
CASNGVGGEAFF
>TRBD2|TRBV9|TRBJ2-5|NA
TGTGCCAGCAGCGTCGGGACTAGCGCGGTGACCCAGTACTTC
CASSVGTSAVTQYF
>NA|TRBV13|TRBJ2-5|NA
TGTGCCAGCAGCCCCGCCGGGGTGAGCGAGACCCAGTACTTC
CASSPAGVSETQYF
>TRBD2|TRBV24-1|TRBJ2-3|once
TGTGCCACCAGTGATTTAGGGACTAGCGGGAGCACAGATACGCAGTATTTT
CATSDLGTSGSTDTQYF
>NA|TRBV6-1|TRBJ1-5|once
TGTGCCAGCAGTGACAGGGCCAATCAGCCCCAGCATTTT
CASSDRANQPQHF
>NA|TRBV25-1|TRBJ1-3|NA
TGTGCCAGCAGCTCCCCTAGCTCTGGAAACACCATATATTTT
CASSSPSSGNTIYF
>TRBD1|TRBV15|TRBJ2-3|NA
TGTGCCACCAGCAGAGTCCCCCAGGTCCGACAGGGAGATACGCAGTATTTT
CATSRVPQVRQGDTQYF
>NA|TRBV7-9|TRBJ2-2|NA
TGTGCCAGCAGCTCCACCCGGCAGGGAGGCACCGGGGAGCTGTTTTTT
CASSSTRQGGTGELFF
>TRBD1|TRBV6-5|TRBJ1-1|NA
TGTGCCAGCCGGACAGGGGTGAACACTGAAGCTTTCTTT
CASRTGVNTEAFF
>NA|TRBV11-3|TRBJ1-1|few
TGTGCCAGCAGCTTAGGACCGGAGGGCACTGAAGCTTTCTTT
CASSLGPEGTEAFF
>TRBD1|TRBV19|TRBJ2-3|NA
TGTGCCAGTACCACCACAGGGGGTACGCAGTATTTT
CASTTTGGTQYF
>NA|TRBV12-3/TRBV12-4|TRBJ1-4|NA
TGTGCCAGCAGTCTGGGGGGGGGAGGATTACTGTTTTTT
CASSLGGGGLLFF
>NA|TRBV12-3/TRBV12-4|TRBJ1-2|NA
TGTGCCAGCAGTTTAGAGAGGTCTTACGGCTACACCTTC
CASSLERSYGYTF
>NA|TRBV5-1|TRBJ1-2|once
TGCGCCAGCAGCTTCGGGACACCTGATGGCTACACCTTC
CASSFGTPDGYTF
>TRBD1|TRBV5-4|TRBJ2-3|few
TGTGCCAGCAGCTTGGGAGGGACAGGGGGTAGGACAGATACGCAGTATTTT
CASSLGGTGGRTDTQYF
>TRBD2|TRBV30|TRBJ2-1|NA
TGTAACATAGCGGGGGGGCCCGGGGAGCAGTTCTTC
CNIAGGPGEQFF
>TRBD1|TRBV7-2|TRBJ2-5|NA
TGTGCCAGCAGCTTATCAGGGGGCGGTGGGGAGACCCAGTACTTC
CASSLSGGGGETQYF
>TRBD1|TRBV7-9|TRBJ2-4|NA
TGTGCCAGCAGTGAGACAGGGTATTCAAACATTCAGTACTTC
CASSETGYSNIQYF
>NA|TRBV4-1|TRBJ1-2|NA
TGCGCCAGCAGCCAAGATCAGGCAGCCTATGGCTACACCTTC
CASSQDQAAYGYTF